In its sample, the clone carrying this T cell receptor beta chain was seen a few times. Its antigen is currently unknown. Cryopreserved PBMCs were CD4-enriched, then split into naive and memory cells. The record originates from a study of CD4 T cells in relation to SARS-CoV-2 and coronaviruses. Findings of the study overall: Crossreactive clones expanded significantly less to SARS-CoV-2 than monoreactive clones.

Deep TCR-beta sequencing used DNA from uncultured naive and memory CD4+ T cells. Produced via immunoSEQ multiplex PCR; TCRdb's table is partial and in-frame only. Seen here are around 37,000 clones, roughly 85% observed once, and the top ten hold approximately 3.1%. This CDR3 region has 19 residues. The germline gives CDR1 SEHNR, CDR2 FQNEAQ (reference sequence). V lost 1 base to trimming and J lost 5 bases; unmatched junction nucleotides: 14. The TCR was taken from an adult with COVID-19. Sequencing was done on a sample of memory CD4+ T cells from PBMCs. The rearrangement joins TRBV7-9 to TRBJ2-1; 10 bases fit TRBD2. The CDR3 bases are TGTGCCAGCAGCTTAGTAGCTCCCCTTCGGAGCGGGGGGGACAATGAGCAGTTCTTC. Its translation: CASSLVAPLRSGGDNEQFF.